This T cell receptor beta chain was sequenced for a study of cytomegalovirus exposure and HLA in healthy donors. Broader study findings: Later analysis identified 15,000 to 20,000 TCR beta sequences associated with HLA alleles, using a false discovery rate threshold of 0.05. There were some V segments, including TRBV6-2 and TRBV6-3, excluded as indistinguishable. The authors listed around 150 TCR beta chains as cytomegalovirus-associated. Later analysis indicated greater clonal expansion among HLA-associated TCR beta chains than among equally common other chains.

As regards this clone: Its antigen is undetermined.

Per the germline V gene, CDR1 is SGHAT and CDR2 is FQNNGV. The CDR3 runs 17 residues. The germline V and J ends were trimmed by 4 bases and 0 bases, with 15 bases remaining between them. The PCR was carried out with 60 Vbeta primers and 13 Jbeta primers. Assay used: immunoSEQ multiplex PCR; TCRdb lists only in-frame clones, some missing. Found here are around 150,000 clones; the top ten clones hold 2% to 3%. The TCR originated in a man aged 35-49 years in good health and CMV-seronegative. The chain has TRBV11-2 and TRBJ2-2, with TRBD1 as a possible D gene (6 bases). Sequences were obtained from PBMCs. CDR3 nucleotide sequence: TGTGCCAGCAGCTCACCAAGGGCAGGGGCGAACACCGGGGAGCTGTTTTTT. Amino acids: CASSSPRAGANTGELFF.